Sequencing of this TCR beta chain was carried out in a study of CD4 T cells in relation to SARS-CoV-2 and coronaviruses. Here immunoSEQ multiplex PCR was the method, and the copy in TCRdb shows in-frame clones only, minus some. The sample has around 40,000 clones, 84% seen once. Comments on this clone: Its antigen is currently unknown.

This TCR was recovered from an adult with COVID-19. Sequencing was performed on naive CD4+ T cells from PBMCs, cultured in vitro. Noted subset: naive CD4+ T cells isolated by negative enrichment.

The CDR3 nucleotides are TGCGCCAGCAGCCGCGTAGCGGGAGCCGAGCAGTACTTC. It translates to CASSRVAGAEQYF. This chain links TRBV5-1 with TRBJ2-7; 9 nucleotides agree with TRBD2. Trimming removed 4 bases from V and 6 bases from J; junction bases left unmatched: 5. Germline lookup yields CDR1 SGHRS and CDR2 YFSETQ. CDR3 size: 13 residues. Drawing the rest from reference TRBV5-1 and TRBJ2-7, the complete variable domain is KAGVTQTPRYLIKTRGQQVTLSCSPISGHRSVSWYQQTPGQGLQFLFEYFSETQRNKGNFPGRFSGRQFSNSRSEMNVSTLELGDSALYLCASSRVAGAEQYFGPGTRLTVT.